This T cell receptor beta chain originates from a study of OX40 agonist ivuxolimab in advanced cancers. Background on the study: Partial response was recorded in three patients: one hepatocellular carcinoma and two cutaneous melanoma cases. Study findings and constraints: Normalized T-cell clonal expansion was also low in some nonresponders. On average, a greater number of expanded clones characterised CD8+ T cells relative to CD4+. Clonal expansion in partial responders at 0.1-3.0 mg/kg ranked among the lowest.

For this clone: Its antigen is currently unknown.

Assay: immunoSEQ multiplex PCR; the TCRdb copy retains only in-frame clones and omits some. The sample holds about 70,000 clones, 80% to 90% seen once. This sequence originates from an adult with an advanced solid tumor such as melanoma, head and neck, liver or kidney cancer. Specimen: CD4+ or CD8+ T cells sorted from blood, collected in a trial of the OX40 agonist ivuxolimab.

The CDR3 here is CASSDVADQETQYF. The CDR3 nucleotides are TGTGCCAGCAGTGATGTGGCAGACCAAGAGACCCAGTACTTC. The chain links TRBV6-1 to TRBJ2-5; no firm D call. Germline V gene sequence: CDR1 MNHNS, CDR2 SASEGT. CDR3 size: 14 residues. V was shortened by 3 bases and J by 0 bases, with 8 bases between the two germline ends.